Following are 18 T cell receptor beta chains from one sample sequenced in a study of blood T cell repertoires in COVID-19. TCRdb's copy holds only in-frame clones and misses some; the assay was immunoSEQ multiplex PCR. The sample has some 170,000 clones, about four fifths seen once. The sequencing input was peripheral blood. These receptors were taken from a man aged 60 to 69 with active or convalescent COVID-19.

The chain is built from TRBV5-4 and TRBJ1-1; D might be TRBD1 (6 bases). The CDR3 contains 14 residues. Looked up from germline, CDR1 is SGHNT and CDR2 is YYREEE (reference sequence). The V end was cut by 4 bases, the J end by 5 bases, with 15 bases between. The CDR3 DNA reads TGTGCCAGCAGCCAAGACAGGCGGCGGACTGAAGCTTTCTTT. It specifies CASSQDRRRTEAFF.

The chain uses TRBV5-1 and TRBJ1-6; 8 nucleotides line up with TRBD1. The CDR3 runs to 15 residues. J was trimmed by 2 bases and V by 3 bases; bases with no gene match: 1. Germline V gene sequence: CDR1 SGHRS, CDR2 YFSETQ. The CDR3 DNA reads as TGCGCCAGCAGCTCGGGACAGGCCTATAATTCACCCCTCCACTTT. It translates to CASSSGQAYNSPLHF.

A note on this clone: Other DNA sequences in the same sample also yield this CDR3. The chain carries TRBV5-1 and TRBJ1-1; D gene unclear. The ends were cut back, 3 bases at V and 1 base at J, with 10 bases in the middle. The CDR3 runs 14 residues. From germline, CDR1 is SGHRS and CDR2 YFSETQ. The CDR3 here is CASSSSTRNTEAFF. CDR3 bases: TGCGCCAGCAGCTCGAGCACCCGGAACACTGAAGCTTTCTTT.

The chain is built from TRBV2 and TRBJ1-1; D unresolved. V dropped 7 bases and J dropped 1 base, with 13 bases sitting between them. This CDR3 has 14 residues. Germline CDR1 reads SNHLY; CDR2 reads FYNNEI. DNA of the CDR3: TGTGCCAGCATCCAACGGCCGGGGAACACTGAAGCTTTCTTT. Protein sequence: CASIQRPGNTEAFF. Full variable domain (rest looked up from reference TRBV2 and TRBJ1-1): EPEVTQTPSHQVTQMGQEVILRCVPISNHLYFYWYRQILGQKVEFLVSFYNNEISEKSEIFDDQFSVERPDGSNFTLKIRSTKLEDSAMYFCASIQRPGNTEAFFGQGTRLTVV.

A few counts support this clone. The chain uses TRBV19 and TRBJ2-1; 8 nucleotides match TRBD2. J was trimmed by 1 base and V by 5 bases; bases with no gene match: 4. The CDR3 totals 15 residues. Germline loops: CDR1 LNHDA, CDR2 SQIVND (reference sequence). The CDR3 DNA reads TGTGCCAGTAGTTCGGGGGGGCTTTCCTACAATGAGCAGTTCTTC. Encoded protein: CASSSGGLSYNEQFF.

The genes are TRBV4-1 and TRBJ2-4, with TRBD1 as a possible D gene (6 bases). The CDR3 contains 16 residues. Trimming shortened V by 0 bases and J by 3 bases, and 12 bases separated the two germline ends. CDR1 and CDR2 from the germline V gene are MGHRA and YSYEKL. The CDR3: CASSQDPAQGKNIQYF. The DNA for the CDR3 is TGCGCCAGCAGCCAAGACCCCGCACAGGGCAAAAACATTCAGTACTTC.

This chain joins TRBV19 and TRBJ2-3; D gene uncertain. This CDR3 is built from 12 residues. V was pared by 3 bases and J by 6 bases, with 7 bases between. Germline CDR1 LNHDA, CDR2 SQIVND (reference sequence). CDR3 sequence (DNA): TGTGCCAGTAGTATTACGGGTGATACGCAGTATTTT. Encoded protein: CASSITGDTQYF.

V gene TRBV23-1 combines with J gene TRBJ1-2; D is ambiguous. TRBV23-1 is an ORF, and what it does is uncertain. The CDR3 is made up of 13 amino acids. V lost 7 bases, J lost 8 bases, and 17 bases lay in between. DNA of the CDR3: TGCGCCAGCACCCCTCCCGCTAGGTTGGGCTACACCTTC. Translation gives CASTPPARLGYTF.

This rearrangement joins TRBV12-3 or TRBV12-4 to TRBJ1-1; no definite D call. Trimming pared 7 bases from V and 1 base from J, leaving 10 bases between. CDR3 length equals 13 residues. The CDR3 is CASTLTPNTEAFF. The CDR3 nucleotides are TGTGCCAGCACCCTTACACCGAACACTGAAGCTTTCTTT.

The chain links TRBV3-1 (or the pseudogene TRBV3-2) to TRBJ1-5, with D unclear. The CDR3 spans 15 residues. CDR1 is LGHDT and CDR2 is YNNKEL in the germline V gene (reference sequence). The germline V and J ends were trimmed by 2 bases and 2 bases, with 10 bases remaining between them. In DNA form, the CDR3 reads TGTGCCAGCAGCCAATCCGGGTGGGGCAATCAGCCCCAGCATTTT. The encoded protein is CASSQSGWGNQPQHF.

The rearrangement links TRBV7-2 to TRBJ1-1; D not resolved. The CDR3 sequence is 15 residues long. Germline CDR1 and CDR2: SGHTA and FQGNSA. V was cut by 1 base and J by 0 bases, with 9 bases left in between. CDR3 sequence reads: CASSLGYTVNTEAFF. The CDR3 DNA reads as TGTGCCAGCAGCTTAGGGTACACCGTGAACACTGAAGCTTTCTTT. The full variable domain, completed using reference TRBV7-2 and TRBJ1-1, is GAGVSQSPSNKVTEKGKDVELRCDPISGHTALYWYRQSLGQGLEFLIYFQGNSAPDKSGLPSDRFSAERTGGSVSTLTIQRTQQEDSAVYLCASSLGYTVNTEAFFGQGTRLTVV.

This chain connects TRBV5-8 to TRBJ1-2, with D possibly being TRBD1 (6 bases). The CDR3 has 16 residues. The V end lost 1 base, the J end lost 4 bases, and 17 bases lay between the germline ends. CDR1 and CDR2 (germline): SGHTS, YDEGEE. CDR3 in amino acids: CASSLTSGTKGYGYTF. The CDR3 DNA is TGTGCCAGCAGCTTGACCTCGGGGACAAAAGGCTATGGCTACACCTTC.

The rearrangement joins TRBV5-6 to TRBJ2-6; D is unresolved. CDR3 length: 14 residues. Germline V gene data show CDR1 as SGHDT and CDR2 as YYEEEE. The germline V and J ends were trimmed by 3 bases and 0 bases, with 4 bases remaining between them. CDR3: CASSYYSGANVLTF. The CDR3, as DNA: TGTGCCAGCAGCTATTACTCTGGGGCCAACGTCCTGACTTTC.

The chain has TRBV7-9 and TRBJ2-3; no clear D gene. The CDR3 runs to 13 residues. Germline V gene data show CDR1 as SEHNR and CDR2 as FQNEAQ (reference sequence). Trimming stripped 10 bases from V and 2 bases from J, with 13 bases between. DNA of the CDR3: TGTGCCACCTCTGAGGAATTCACAGATACGCAGTATTTT. This gives the protein CATSEEFTDTQYF.

The chain has TRBV3-1 (or the pseudogene TRBV3-2) and TRBJ2-1; TRBD2 matches at 8 bases. This CDR3 region has 17 residues. V lost 4 bases and J lost 10; bases outside the gene matches: 18. Germline CDR1 LGHDT, CDR2 YNNKEL (reference sequence). Here the CDR3 DNA reads TGTGCCAGCAGCCCAACCCCCGGGACTAGTCTCTTCGGGGAGCAGTTCTTC. It is translated as CASSPTPGTSLFGEQFF.

The sample holds one count of this clone. The chain couples TRBV5-1 to TRBJ1-2, with D uncertain. The germline V gene encodes CDR1 SGHRS and CDR2 YFSETQ. This CDR3 spans 14 amino acids. V was pared by 0 bases and J by 8 bases, with 14 bases between. The CDR3 sequence: CASSLDSVAVGYTF. The CDR3 bases are TGCGCCAGCAGCTTGGATTCCGTAGCCGTGGGCTACACCTTC.

The chain employs TRBV11-2 and TRBJ2-5; 9 positions match TRBD2. The germline V gene has CDR1 SGHAT and CDR2 FQNNGV. CDR3 length: 14 amino acids. Trimming removed 5 bases from V and 5 bases from J; junction bases left unmatched: 6. The CDR3 DNA sequence: TGTGCCAGCAGCACCGGGACTAGCTTCGAGACCCAGTACTTC. This gives the protein CASSTGTSFETQYF.

In this sample, this clone turned up a few times. J is TRBJ1-6 and V is TRBV11-2; possible D gene TRBD1, 6 bases. Germline-derived CDR1 and CDR2 are SGHAT and FQNNGV. CDR3 length: 14 residues. V was shortened by 1 base and J by 7 bases, with 8 bases between the two germline ends. In nucleotides, the CDR3 is TGTGCCAGCAGCTTAGGGACAGAGAATTCACCCCTCCACTTT. It is translated as CASSLGTENSPLHF.